This T cell receptor (beta chain) stems from a study of graft-versus-host responses after intestinal transplantation. This CDR3 has 15 residues. The V gene's germline CDR1 is MNHEY and CDR2 SMNVEV (reference sequence). The V end lost 4 bases, the J end lost 2 bases, and 15 bases lay between the germline ends. Sequencing was performed with immunoSEQ multiplex PCR; in TCRdb, only in-frame clones are kept and a portion is missing. The repertoire holds some 14,000 clones, with about four fifths as singletons. This TCR was recovered from a human patient who received an intestinal transplant, so some T cells may come from the graft donor. The rearrangement links TRBV27 to TRBJ2-7; D is possibly TRBD2 (6 bases). The sample consisted of PBMCs, taken after intestinal transplantation. The CDR3: CASSSPGERPYEQYF. The CDR3 DNA is TGTGCCAGCAGTTCCCCGGGAGAGAGGCCCTACGAGCAGTACTTC.